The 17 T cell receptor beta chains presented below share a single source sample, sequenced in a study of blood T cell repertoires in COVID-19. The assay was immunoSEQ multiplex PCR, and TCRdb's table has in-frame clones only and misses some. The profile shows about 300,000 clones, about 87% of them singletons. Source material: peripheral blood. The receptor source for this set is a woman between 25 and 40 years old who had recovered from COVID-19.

The CDR3 coding sequence is TGTGCCAGTAGTACTCGGACAGGGGGCAACTATGGCTACACCTTC. Its protein is CASSTRTGGNYGYTF. This sequence joins TRBV19 and TRBJ1-2; TRBD1 aligns across 11 bases. Germline V gene data show CDR1 as LNHDA and CDR2 as SQIVND (reference sequence). The CDR3 runs 15 residues. J gave up 2 bases and V 4 bases, and 3 bases lay outside the gene matches.

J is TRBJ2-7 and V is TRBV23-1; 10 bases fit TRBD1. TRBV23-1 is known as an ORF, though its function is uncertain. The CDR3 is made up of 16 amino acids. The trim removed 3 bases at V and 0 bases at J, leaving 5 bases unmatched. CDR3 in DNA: TGCGCCAGCAGTCATTCCGGGACAGGGGTCTCCTACGAGCAGTACTTC. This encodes CASSHSGTGVSYEQYF.

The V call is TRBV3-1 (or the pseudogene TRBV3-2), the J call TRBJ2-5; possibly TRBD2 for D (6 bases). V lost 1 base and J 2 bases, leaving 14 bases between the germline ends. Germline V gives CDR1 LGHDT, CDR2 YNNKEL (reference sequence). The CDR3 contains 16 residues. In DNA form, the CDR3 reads TGTGCCAGCAGCCAAGGGCGGGCTAGCGCTCAAGAGACCCAGTACTTC. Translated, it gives CASSQGRASAQETQYF.

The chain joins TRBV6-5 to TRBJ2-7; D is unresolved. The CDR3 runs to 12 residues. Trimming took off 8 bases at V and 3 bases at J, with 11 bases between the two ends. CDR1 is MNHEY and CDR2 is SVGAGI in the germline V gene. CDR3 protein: CASFTQFYEQYF. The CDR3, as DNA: TGTGCCAGCTTCACACAATTCTACGAGCAGTACTTC.

The CDR3 sequence: CASSLGQRSGEPQHF. The CDR3 region has the DNA TGTGCCAGCAGCTTAGGACAGCGTTCAGGGGAGCCCCAGCATTTT. The chain uses TRBV7-2 and TRBJ1-5; D possibly corresponds to TRBD1 (6 bases). This CDR3 is built from 15 residues. From germline, CDR1 is SGHTA and CDR2 FQGNSA. Trimming removed 1 base at V and 8 bases at J, with 15 bases between.

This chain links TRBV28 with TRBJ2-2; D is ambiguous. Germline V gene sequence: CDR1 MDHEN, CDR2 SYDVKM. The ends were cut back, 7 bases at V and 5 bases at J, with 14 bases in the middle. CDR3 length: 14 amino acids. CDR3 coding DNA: TGTGCCAGCATTAAAGAGAGAGCGACCGGGGAGCTGTTTTTT. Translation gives CASIKERATGELFF. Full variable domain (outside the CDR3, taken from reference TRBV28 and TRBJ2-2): DVKVTQSSRYLVKRTGEKVFLECVQDMDHENMFWYRQDPGLGLRLIYFSYDVKMKEKGDIPEGYSVSREKKERFSLILESASTNQTSMYLCASIKERATGELFFGEGSRLTVL.

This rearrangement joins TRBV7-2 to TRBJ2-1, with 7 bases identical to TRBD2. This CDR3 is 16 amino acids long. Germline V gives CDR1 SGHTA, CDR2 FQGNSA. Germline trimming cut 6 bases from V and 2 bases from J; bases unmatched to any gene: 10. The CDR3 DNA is TGTGCCAGCAGGGGGGGGAGTCGTTCAGCCTACAATGAGCAGTTCTTC. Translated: CASRGGSRSAYNEQFF.

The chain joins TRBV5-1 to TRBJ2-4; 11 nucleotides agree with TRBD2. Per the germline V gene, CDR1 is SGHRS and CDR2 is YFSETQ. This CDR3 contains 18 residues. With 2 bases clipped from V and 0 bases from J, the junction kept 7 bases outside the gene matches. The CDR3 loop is CASSFAGTSGLAKNIQYF. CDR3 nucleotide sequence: TGCGCCAGCAGCTTTGCCGGGACTAGCGGACTAGCCAAAAACATTCAGTACTTC.

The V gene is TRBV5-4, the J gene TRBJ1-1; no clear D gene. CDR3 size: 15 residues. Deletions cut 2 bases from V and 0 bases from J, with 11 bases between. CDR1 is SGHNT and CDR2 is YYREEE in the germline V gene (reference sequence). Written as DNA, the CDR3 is TGTGCCAGCAGCTTTTTCGGCGGATTGAACACTGAAGCTTTCTTT. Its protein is CASSFFGGLNTEAFF. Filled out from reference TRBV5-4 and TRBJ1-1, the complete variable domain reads ETGVTQSPTHLIKTRGQQVTLRCSSQSGHNTVSWYQQALGQGPQFIFQYYREEENGRGNFPPRFSGLQFPNYSSELNVNALELDDSALYLCASSFFGGLNTEAFFGQGTRLTVV.

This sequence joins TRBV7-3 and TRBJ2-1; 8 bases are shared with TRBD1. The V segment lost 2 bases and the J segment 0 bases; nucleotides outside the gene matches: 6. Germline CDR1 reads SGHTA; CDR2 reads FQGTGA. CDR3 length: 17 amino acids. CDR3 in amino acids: CASSLQGASSSYNEQFF. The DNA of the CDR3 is TGTGCCAGCAGCTTACAGGGGGCCTCGAGCTCCTACAATGAGCAGTTCTTC.

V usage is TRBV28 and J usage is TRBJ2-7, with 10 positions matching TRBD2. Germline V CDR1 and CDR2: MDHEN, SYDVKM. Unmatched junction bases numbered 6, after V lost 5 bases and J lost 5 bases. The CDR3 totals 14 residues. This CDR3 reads CASSGPGLANEQYF. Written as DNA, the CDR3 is TGTGCCAGCAGTGGACCGGGACTAGCGAACGAGCAGTACTTC.

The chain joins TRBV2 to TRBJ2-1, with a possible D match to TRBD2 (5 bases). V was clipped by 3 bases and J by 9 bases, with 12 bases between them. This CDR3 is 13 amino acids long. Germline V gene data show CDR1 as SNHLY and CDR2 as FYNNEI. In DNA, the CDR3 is TGTGCCAGCAGTGAGCCAGGAGGCGGTGAGCAGTTCTTC. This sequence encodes CASSEPGGGEQFF.

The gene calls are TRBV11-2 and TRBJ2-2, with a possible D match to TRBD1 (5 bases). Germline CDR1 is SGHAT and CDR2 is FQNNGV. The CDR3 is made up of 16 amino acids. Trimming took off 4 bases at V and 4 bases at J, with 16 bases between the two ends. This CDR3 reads CASSSPLGRGTGELFF. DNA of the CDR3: TGTGCCAGCAGCTCCCCCCTTGGAAGGGGCACCGGGGAGCTGTTTTTT.

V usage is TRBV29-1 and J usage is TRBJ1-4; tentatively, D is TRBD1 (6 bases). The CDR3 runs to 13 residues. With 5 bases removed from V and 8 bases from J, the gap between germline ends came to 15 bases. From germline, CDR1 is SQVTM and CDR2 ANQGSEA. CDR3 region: CSVPSSGTEKLFF. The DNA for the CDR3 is TGCAGCGTTCCCTCGAGTGGGACAGAAAAACTGTTTTTT. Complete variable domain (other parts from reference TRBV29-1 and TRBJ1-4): SAVISQKPSRDICQRGTSLTIQCQVDSQVTMMFWYRQQPGQSLTLIATANQGSEATYESGFVIDKFPISRPNLTFSTLTVSNMSPEDSSIYLCSVPSSGTEKLFFGSGTQLSVL.

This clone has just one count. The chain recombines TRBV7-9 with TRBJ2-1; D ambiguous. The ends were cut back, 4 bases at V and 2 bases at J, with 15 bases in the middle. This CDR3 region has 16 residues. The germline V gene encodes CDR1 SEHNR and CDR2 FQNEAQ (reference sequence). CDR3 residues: CASSSTSSYPYNEQFF. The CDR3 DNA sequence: TGTGCCAGCAGCTCTACGTCTAGTTACCCCTACAATGAGCAGTTCTTC.

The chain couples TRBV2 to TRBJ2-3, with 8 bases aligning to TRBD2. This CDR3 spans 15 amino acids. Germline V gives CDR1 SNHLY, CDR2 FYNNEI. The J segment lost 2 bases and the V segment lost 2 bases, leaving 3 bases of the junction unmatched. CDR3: CASSEYGGVTDTQYF. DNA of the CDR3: TGTGCCAGCAGTGAATACGGGGGGGTCACAGATACGCAGTATTTT.

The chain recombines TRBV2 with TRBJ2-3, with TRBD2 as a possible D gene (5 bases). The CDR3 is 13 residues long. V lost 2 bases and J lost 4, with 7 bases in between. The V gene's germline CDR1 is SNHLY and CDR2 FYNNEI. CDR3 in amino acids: CASSEYGADTQYF. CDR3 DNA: TGTGCCAGCAGTGAATACGGGGCAGATACGCAGTATTTT. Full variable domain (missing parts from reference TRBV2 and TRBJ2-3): EPEVTQTPSHQVTQMGQEVILRCVPISNHLYFYWYRQILGQKVEFLVSFYNNEISEKSEIFDDQFSVERPDGSNFTLKIRSTKLEDSAMYFCASSEYGADTQYFGPGTRLTVL.